Listed below are T cell receptor beta chains from one sample, sequenced in a study of cytomegalovirus exposure and HLA in healthy donors. Clones were read by immunoSEQ multiplex PCR, and TCRdb kept only the in-frame ones, dropping some. There are approximately 110,000 clones in the sample; roughly 70% occur only once, and around 9% lies in the top ten. The sample was PBMCs. These receptors all come from a man aged 30 to 39 in good health and CMV-seropositive. Each CDR3 is given with its conserved first and last residue. The order of the fields is J gene, clone size, D gene, V gene, CDR3 DNA, CDR3 protein. D genes are given only for firm matches. The listing skips clone size in some rows; elsewhere it reads once, few, many or a size class.

j_gene: TRBJ1-6
abundance: NA
d_gene: NA
v_gene: TRBV19
CDR3nt: TGTGCCAGTAGTATAGCAGCGTCCGATAATTCACCCCTCCACTTT
CDR3aa: CASSIAASDNSPLHF

j_gene: TRBJ1-1
abundance: NA
d_gene: NA
v_gene: TRBV6-5
CDR3nt: TGTGCCAGCGGGATCGGGACACACACTGAAGCTTTCTTT
CDR3aa: CASGIGTHTEAFF

j_gene: TRBJ1-1
abundance: NA
d_gene: NA
v_gene: TRBV27
CDR3nt: TGTGCCAGCAGTTCCGGGTCTCTTGAAGCTTTCTTT
CDR3aa: CASSSGSLEAFF

j_gene: TRBJ2-1
abundance: NA
d_gene: TRBD1
v_gene: TRBV5-1
CDR3nt: TGCGCCAGCAGCCCACAAGGGACAGACGACAATGAGCAGTTCTTC
CDR3aa: CASSPQGTDDNEQFF

j_gene: TRBJ2-2
abundance: NA
d_gene: TRBD2
v_gene: TRBV7-9
CDR3nt: TGTGCCAGCAGACGTCCGGGACTAGGAAACACCGGGGAGCTGTTTTTT
CDR3aa: CASRRPGLGNTGELFF

j_gene: TRBJ1-1
abundance: few
d_gene: NA
v_gene: TRBV7-9
CDR3nt: TGTGCCAGCACTCAAGGGGAGGTGAACACTGAAGCTTTCTTT
CDR3aa: CASTQGEVNTEAFF

j_gene: TRBJ2-5
abundance: NA
d_gene: TRBD2
v_gene: TRBV19
CDR3nt: TGTGCCAGTAGTCTGGGACTAGCGGCCTTCCGGGAGACCCAGTACTTC
CDR3aa: CASSLGLAAFRETQYF

j_gene: TRBJ1-4
abundance: few
d_gene: TRBD1
v_gene: TRBV4-3
CDR3nt: TGCGCCAGCAGCCAAGGGACAGGGGAGCGAGAAAAACTGTTTTTT
CDR3aa: CASSQGTGEREKLFF

j_gene: TRBJ2-2
abundance: NA
d_gene: NA
v_gene: TRBV10-3
CDR3nt: TGTGCCATCAGTGACATTGCGGGGCGAGGGGCCGGGGAGCTGTTTTTT
CDR3aa: CAISDIAGRGAGELFF

j_gene: TRBJ2-3
abundance: NA
d_gene: NA
v_gene: TRBV30
CDR3nt: TGTGCCTGGAGTGTCCGCCTATGGGATACGCAGTATTTT
CDR3aa: CAWSVRLWDTQYF

j_gene: TRBJ1-1
abundance: NA
d_gene: NA
v_gene: TRBV11-2
CDR3nt: TGTGCCAGCAGCTTCGACAGGTTTTCAAACACTGAAGCTTTCTTT
CDR3aa: CASSFDRFSNTEAFF

j_gene: TRBJ1-2
abundance: NA
d_gene: NA
v_gene: TRBV27
CDR3nt: TGTGCCAGCAGTTTTAACGGAGGGAACTATGGCTACACCTTC
CDR3aa: CASSFNGGNYGYTF

j_gene: TRBJ1-5
abundance: NA
d_gene: NA
v_gene: TRBV7-9
CDR3nt: TGTGCCAGCAGCGAGCAGGCCAATCAGCCCCAGCATTTT
CDR3aa: CASSEQANQPQHF

j_gene: TRBJ2-3
abundance: NA
d_gene: TRBD2
v_gene: TRBV9
CDR3nt: TGTGCCAGCAGCGTTCAGGATCGGGGGGGGCACACTATAGATACGCAGTATTTT
CDR3aa: CASSVQDRGGHTIDTQYF

j_gene: TRBJ2-1
abundance: NA
d_gene: TRBD2
v_gene: TRBV4-1
CDR3nt: TGCGCCAGCAGCCAATGGACCGGGCGTAGCGGGGGGCCCTACAATGAGCAGTTCTTC
CDR3aa: CASSQWTGRSGGPYNEQFF

j_gene: TRBJ1-3
abundance: NA
d_gene: TRBD1
v_gene: TRBV7-9
CDR3nt: TGTGCCAGCGAGGGGCCAACAGGGGGCTCTGGAAACACCATATATTTT
CDR3aa: CASEGPTGGSGNTIYF

j_gene: TRBJ1-1
abundance: NA
d_gene: TRBD1
v_gene: TRBV6-6
CDR3nt: TGTGCCAGCAGTCCGTTACAGGGGCTTGAAGCTTTCTTT
CDR3aa: CASSPLQGLEAFF

j_gene: TRBJ2-7
abundance: once
d_gene: NA
v_gene: TRBV5-5
CDR3nt: TGTGCCAGCAGCCAAGATTGGTCGGGTCGTGTCTACGAGCAGTACTTC
CDR3aa: CASSQDWSGRVYEQYF

j_gene: TRBJ1-2
abundance: NA
d_gene: NA
v_gene: TRBV29-1
CDR3nt: TGCAGCGTTGTCGGGTTCTATGGCTACACCTTC
CDR3aa: CSVVGFYGYTF

j_gene: TRBJ1-4
abundance: NA
d_gene: NA
v_gene: TRBV6-6
CDR3nt: TGTGCCAGCAGTTACCCGGGGTCGACTAATGAAAAACTGTTTTTT
CDR3aa: CASSYPGSTNEKLFF

j_gene: TRBJ2-1
abundance: NA
d_gene: TRBD2
v_gene: TRBV7-6
CDR3nt: TGTGCCAGCAGCCGAGAAAGTTCCTTTAGCGGGGGGTTCAATGAGCAGTTCTTC
CDR3aa: CASSRESSFSGGFNEQFF

j_gene: TRBJ1-2
abundance: NA
d_gene: TRBD1
v_gene: TRBV30
CDR3nt: TGTGCCTGGACCCGGGATTTCCGGGACAGGAAGGCCTATGGCTACACCTTC
CDR3aa: CAWTRDFRDRKAYGYTF

j_gene: TRBJ1-5
abundance: once
d_gene: NA
v_gene: TRBV27
CDR3nt: TGTGCCAGCAGTTACGGTAGCAATCAGCCCCAGCATTTT
CDR3aa: CASSYGSNQPQHF

j_gene: TRBJ1-5
abundance: NA
d_gene: NA
v_gene: TRBV28
CDR3nt: TGTGCCAGCAGGACTCCTCGGGTTAGCAATCAGCCCCAGCATTTT
CDR3aa: CASRTPRVSNQPQHF

j_gene: TRBJ1-1
abundance: NA
d_gene: TRBD1
v_gene: TRBV9
CDR3nt: TGTGCCAGCAGCGTAGGGACAGGGACAGAAACGAACACTGAAGCTTTCTTT
CDR3aa: CASSVGTGTETNTEAFF

j_gene: TRBJ2-1
abundance: NA
d_gene: NA
v_gene: TRBV21-1
CDR3nt: TGTGCCAGCAGCAATGAGGGACTAGCGGGATCGAAATCTCACAATGAGCAGTTCTTC
CDR3aa: CASSNEGLAGSKSHNEQFF

j_gene: TRBJ1-2
abundance: NA
d_gene: TRBD1
v_gene: TRBV5-4
CDR3nt: TGTGCCAGCAGCTTTGACAGGGCAAATGGCTACACCTTC
CDR3aa: CASSFDRANGYTF

j_gene: TRBJ1-3
abundance: NA
d_gene: NA
v_gene: TRBV7-7
CDR3nt: TGTGCTAGCAGCTCTGCGGTGACAGCCTCTGGAAACACCATATATTTT
CDR3aa: CASSSAVTASGNTIYF

j_gene: TRBJ2-1
abundance: NA
d_gene: TRBD2
v_gene: TRBV5-6
CDR3nt: TGTGCCAGCAGCGGGACTAGTAGGGGCTACAATGAGCAGTTCTTC
CDR3aa: CASSGTSRGYNEQFF

j_gene: TRBJ1-1
abundance: once
d_gene: NA
v_gene: TRBV7-2
CDR3nt: TGTGCCAGCAGCTTAGGTATACGTCGGGGGACTGAAGCTTTCTTT
CDR3aa: CASSLGIRRGTEAFF

j_gene: TRBJ1-1
abundance: NA
d_gene: NA
v_gene: TRBV27
CDR3nt: TGTGCCAGCAGGGAAGTTTATAGGACAGCTGAAGCTTTCTTT
CDR3aa: CASREVYRTAEAFF

j_gene: TRBJ2-1
abundance: NA
d_gene: TRBD1
v_gene: TRBV2
CDR3nt: TGTGCCAGCAAGGTTACAGGGGGGTATGAGCAGTTCTTC
CDR3aa: CASKVTGGYEQFF

j_gene: TRBJ2-5
abundance: few
d_gene: TRBD2
v_gene: TRBV27
CDR3nt: TGTGCCAGCAGCGAAGGACTAGGGTACGAGACCCAGTACTTC
CDR3aa: CASSEGLGYETQYF

j_gene: TRBJ2-5
abundance: few
d_gene: TRBD1
v_gene: TRBV7-6
CDR3nt: TGTGCCAGCAGCCTCCTACAGGGGAAACGGGGTGAGGCTGGCCAGTACTTC
CDR3aa: CASSLLQGKRGEAGQYF

j_gene: TRBJ2-1
abundance: NA
d_gene: TRBD1
v_gene: TRBV6-5
CDR3nt: TGTGCCAGCAGCCGTACAACAGGGGGCCATTATGAGCAGTTCTTC
CDR3aa: CASSRTTGGHYEQFF

j_gene: TRBJ2-1
abundance: NA
d_gene: NA
v_gene: TRBV6-5
CDR3nt: TGTGCCAGCCGTCGACAGCCTCGCTACAATGAGCAGTTCTTC
CDR3aa: CASRRQPRYNEQFF

j_gene: TRBJ2-6
abundance: few
d_gene: TRBD1
v_gene: TRBV11-3
CDR3nt: TGTGCCAGCAGCCCCCGGGACAGAAGCTCTGGGGCCAACGTCCTGACTTTC
CDR3aa: CASSPRDRSSGANVLTF

j_gene: TRBJ2-1
abundance: NA
d_gene: NA
v_gene: TRBV7-6
CDR3nt: TGTGCCAGCAGCTTAGGGTTCGGAGGGCAGGGCCCTTCCTACAATGAGCAGTTCTTC
CDR3aa: CASSLGFGGQGPSYNEQFF

j_gene: TRBJ2-7
abundance: few
d_gene: TRBD1
v_gene: TRBV9
CDR3nt: TGTGCCAGCAGCGTAGGACAGGGGTTGTCAAGATACGAGCAGTACTTC
CDR3aa: CASSVGQGLSRYEQYF

j_gene: TRBJ1-5
abundance: NA
d_gene: TRBD1
v_gene: TRBV7-9
CDR3nt: TGTGCCAGCAGCTTAGGGGGACAGGCTCAGCCCCAGCATTTT
CDR3aa: CASSLGGQAQPQHF

j_gene: TRBJ1-1
abundance: NA
d_gene: TRBD1
v_gene: TRBV29-1
CDR3nt: TGCAGCGGTTGGACAGGAGTCACTGAAGCTTTCTTT
CDR3aa: CSGWTGVTEAFF

j_gene: TRBJ1-1
abundance: NA
d_gene: NA
v_gene: TRBV2
CDR3nt: TGTGCCAGCAGACAGGGAAGGGGGTACACTGAAGCTTTCTTT
CDR3aa: CASRQGRGYTEAFF